This TCR beta chain was found in a study of Graves' ophthalmopathy and Graves' hyperthyroidism. TCR beta CDR3 amplification used RNA transcripts. Second-round multiplex PCR came after first-round RT-PCR with HTBI primers. TCRdb reprocessed the multiplex PCR reads via MiXCR and lists one record per CDR3 protein. The sample contains over 650,000 distinct CDR3 sequences, about two fifths of which appear only once. Germline loops: CDR1 SEHNR, CDR2 FQNEAQ (reference sequence). The CDR3 contains 15 residues. J gave up 0 bases and V 6 bases, and 4 bases lay outside the gene matches. The TCR comes from an adult man with Graves' ophthalmopathy. The gene calls are TRBV7-9 and TRBJ2-7; 11 bases align to TRBD1. Sample: peripheral blood. The CDR3, as DNA: TGTGCCAGCAGTTGGGGGACAGGGGGCTCCTACGAGCAGTACTTC. Protein sequence: CASSWGTGGSYEQYF.